This TCR beta chain was recovered during a study of shared clonotypes between healthy human individuals. Comments on this clone: Its specificity is unknown.

The V gene end was trimmed by 4 bases and the J gene end by 2 bases; junction bases not matched to a gene: 10. The length of the CDR3 is 16 residues. From germline, CDR1 is SGHVS and CDR2 FNYEAQ. Study-level results: Collection of samples was limited to blood; tissue repertoires likely differ.

Here immunoSEQ multiplex PCR was the method, and the copy in TCRdb shows in-frame clones only, minus some. This sample has about 2.3 million clones, with under 95% found just once. Sequenced input: naive CD4+ T cells from PBMCs. Regarding subset: CD45RA+ positively selected. This TCR derives from a man aged 18-30 years in good health. Some clones in this sample may be carry-over from other donors' samples. V usage is TRBV7-6 and J usage is TRBJ2-7; the match to TRBD1 covers 8 bases. CDR3 sequence: CASSYRTGTGAYEQYF. The CDR3 DNA sequence: TGTGCCAGCAGCTACCGAACCGGGACAGGCGCCTACGAGCAGTACTTC.